The 32 T cell receptor beta chains below come from one sample, sequenced in a study of blood T cell repertoires in COVID-19. Generated by immunoSEQ multiplex PCR, the TCRdb table keeps only in-frame clones and is missing some. The repertoire has roughly 160,000 clones, around four fifths of them found once; the top ten carry about 19%. The sequencing sample was made of peripheral blood. These receptors were taken from a woman aged 70-85 years who had recovered from COVID-19.

V and J are TRBV10-3 and TRBJ1-1; 9 bases map to TRBD1. CDR3 size: 13 residues. V shed 6 bases and J 10 bases; nucleotides not matched to a gene: 9. Germline CDR1 ENHRY, CDR2 SYGVKD. DNA of the CDR3: TGTGCCATCAGGACGGGACAGGGCAAGGGAGCTTTCTTT. It yields the protein CAIRTGQGKGAFF.

This clone was observed many times. The V and J genes are TRBV30 and TRBJ2-7, with D possibly matching TRBD1 (6 bases). This CDR3 is 14 amino acids long. Looked up from germline, CDR1 is GTSNPN and CDR2 is SVGIG (reference sequence). Trimming removed 3 bases from V and 0 bases from J, with 12 bases in between. The CDR3 DNA reads as TGTGCCTGGAGACCAGACAGGCCCTCCTACGAGCAGTACTTC. Residues: CAWRPDRPSYEQYF. The full variable domain, in which reference TRBV30 and TRBJ2-7 provide the parts outside the CDR3, is SQTIHQWPATLVQPVGSPLSLECTVEGTSNPNLYWYRQAAGRGLQLLFYSVGIGQISSEVPQNLSASRPQDRQFILSSKKLLLSDSGFYLCAWRPDRPSYEQYFGPGTRLTVT.

CDR3: CASSPRTRGNEQFF. CDR3 DNA: TGTGCCAGCAGCCCCCGGACTAGGGGCAATGAGCAGTTCTTC. V gene TRBV11-2 combines with J gene TRBJ2-1, with 7 bases matching TRBD2. This CDR3 contains 14 residues. V trimming: 5 bases; J trimming: 6 bases; junction bases outside the gene matches: 7. The V gene's germline CDR1 is SGHAT and CDR2 FQNNGV.

This clone was detected once. The genes are TRBV27 and TRBJ1-4, with a weak D call TRBD1 (6 bases). The V gene's germline CDR1 is MNHEY and CDR2 SMNVEV (reference sequence). Trimming removed 5 bases from V and 6 bases from J, with 16 bases in between. This CDR3 is built from 15 residues. The CDR3: CASSAPGTNYEKLFF. The CDR3 DNA sequence: TGTGCCAGCAGTGCCCCCGGGACAAATTATGAAAAACTGTTTTTT.

J is TRBJ2-1 and V is TRBV3-1 (or the pseudogene TRBV3-2); a possible D gene is TRBD2 (6 bases). The V end was cut by 1 base, the J end by 3 bases, with 7 bases between. This CDR3 contains 14 residues. Germline V gene data show CDR1 as LGHDT and CDR2 as YNNKEL (reference sequence). The CDR3 sequence: CASSQVEGYNEQFF. The CDR3 DNA reads as TGTGCCAGCAGCCAAGTGGAGGGCTACAATGAGCAGTTCTTC.

The chain couples TRBV6-5 to TRBJ2-3; TRBD1 is a possible D gene (6 bases). Trimming took off 0 bases at V and 4 bases at J, with 8 bases between the two ends. The CDR3 has 14 amino acids. CDR1 and CDR2 from the germline V gene are MNHEY and SVGAGI. The CDR3 DNA is TGTGCCAGCAGTTACTCGGGGACACCAGATACGCAGTATTTT. Its translation is CASSYSGTPDTQYF.

The chain employs TRBV19 and TRBJ2-7; 8 bases map to TRBD2. With V trimmed by 5 bases and J by 0 bases, 12 bases remained unmatched. This CDR3 contains 17 residues. Germline CDR1 and CDR2: LNHDA and SQIVND (reference sequence). CDR3 region: CASSPIRGSGISYEQYF. For the CDR3, the DNA is TGTGCCAGTAGTCCCATCCGGGGTAGCGGGATCTCCTACGAGCAGTACTTC.

This chain links TRBV7-3 with TRBJ2-7, with a tentative D call TRBD1 (5 bases). Germline CDR1 and CDR2: SGHTA and FQGTGA. CDR3 length: 15 amino acids. The ends were cut back, 2 bases at V and 3 bases at J, with 14 bases in the middle. The CDR3 reads CASSLGRGPLYEQYF. In DNA form, the CDR3 reads TGTGCCAGCAGCTTAGGTAGGGGCCCTCTCTACGAGCAGTACTTC.

The chain combines TRBV10-3 with TRBJ1-2, with D hard to call. The CDR3 has 15 amino acids. The germline CDR1 and CDR2 sequences are ENHRY and SYGVKD. Trimming pared 1 base from V and 4 bases from J, leaving 13 bases between. The CDR3: CAISEWARLGYGYTF. CDR3 bases: TGTGCCATCAGTGAGTGGGCCCGTCTGGGCTATGGCTACACCTTC.

The chain couples TRBV2 to TRBJ2-7; 10 positions match TRBD2. The CDR3 loop spans 14 amino acids. Germline lookup yields CDR1 SNHLY and CDR2 FYNNEI. The trim removed 4 bases at V and 1 base at J, leaving 1 base unmatched. The CDR3, as DNA: TGTGCCAGCAGTGGGACTAGCGGTTCCTACGAGCAGTACTTC. Translating it yields CASSGTSGSYEQYF.

The CDR3 reads CASSPAAETQYF. As DNA, the CDR3 is TGTGCCAGCAGCCCGGCGGCAGAGACCCAGTACTTC. The J gene is TRBJ2-5, the V gene TRBV3-1 (or the pseudogene TRBV3-2); D uncertain. This CDR3 is built from 12 residues. Deletions cut 4 bases from V and 4 bases from J, with 7 bases between. Germline loops: CDR1 LGHDT, CDR2 YNNKEL (reference sequence).

This rearrangement joins TRBV7-6 to TRBJ2-7; the match to TRBD2 covers 8 bases. The ends lost 2 bases at V and 2 bases at J; junction bases unmatched: 8. Looked up from germline, CDR1 is SGHVS and CDR2 is FNYEAQ. This CDR3 comprises 16 residues. CDR3 protein: CASSLSAAGAPYEQYF. In DNA form, the CDR3 reads TGTGCCAGCAGCTTATCCGCAGCGGGAGCGCCCTACGAGCAGTACTTC.

V usage is TRBV6-6 and J usage is TRBJ2-3, with D unclear. V dropped 0 bases and J dropped 4 bases, with 5 bases sitting between them. The CDR3 has 13 residues. Germline CDR1 is MNHNY and CDR2 is SVGAGI (reference sequence). The CDR3 DNA reads TGTGCCAGCAGTTACTCTTGGCCAGATACGCAGTATTTT. It is translated as CASSYSWPDTQYF.

CDR3 sequence: CASSQTPATGGAGANTGELFF. The DNA of the CDR3 is TGCGCCAGCAGCCAAACTCCGGCGACAGGGGGCGCGGGGGCGAACACCGGGGAGCTGTTTTTT. The chain has TRBV4-3 and TRBJ2-2; 10 bases line up with TRBD1. Germline V gene sequence: CDR1 LGHNA, CDR2 YSLEER. Trimming at V came to 2 bases and at J to 0 bases, leaving 15 bases not matched to a gene. The CDR3 loop spans 21 amino acids.

The chain has TRBV6-5 and TRBJ2-7, with 9 bases matching TRBD1. V dropped 6 bases and J dropped 5; count of bases not matched to a gene: 8. Germline CDR1 MNHEY, CDR2 SVGAGI. The CDR3 has 14 amino acids. The CDR3 nucleotides are TGTGCCAGCAGACACCGGGACAGGGCCCACGAGCAGTACTTC. Its translation: CASRHRDRAHEQYF.

The chain combines TRBV19 with TRBJ2-7, with a tentative D call TRBD1 (6 bases). The CDR3 loop spans 15 amino acids. The germline V gene encodes CDR1 LNHDA and CDR2 SQIVND (reference sequence). The V gene lost 4 bases and the J gene lost 2 bases, with 15 bases spanning the gap. The CDR3 region is CASSTPGTNPYEQYF. In nucleotides, the CDR3 is TGTGCCAGTAGTACCCCCGGGACAAACCCCTACGAGCAGTACTTC.

V and J are TRBV7-9 and TRBJ1-3, with TRBD1 matching over 8 bases. The CDR3 runs 14 residues. CDR1 and CDR2 from the germline V gene are SEHNR and FQNEAQ (reference sequence). Losses at the gene ends were 5 bases for V and 4 bases for J; bases not matched to a gene: 4. The chain's CDR3 is CASSTGGPGNTIYF. As DNA, the CDR3 is TGTGCCAGCAGCACAGGGGGGCCCGGAAACACCATATATTTT.

This clone was detected only a few times. The chain joins TRBV29-1 to TRBJ1-2; D gene ambiguous. In germline, CDR1 is SQVTM, CDR2 ANQGSEA. Trimming took 5 bases from V and 4 from J, leaving 14 bases between them. There are 13 residues in the CDR3. The CDR3 nucleotides are TGCAGCGTTCCTCCCGTCTTCGGCTATGGCTACACCTTC. This sequence encodes CSVPPVFGYGYTF. The variable domain in full, with the rest retrieved from reference TRBV29-1 and TRBJ1-2, is SAVISQKPSRDICQRGTSLTIQCQVDSQVTMMFWYRQQPGQSLTLIATANQGSEATYESGFVIDKFPISRPNLTFSTLTVSNMSPEDSSIYLCSVPPVFGYGYTFGSGTRLTVV.

The chain couples TRBV14 to TRBJ1-1; D is possibly TRBD1 (5 bases). V gave up 2 bases and J gave up 3 bases, with 13 bases separating them. There are 15 residues in the CDR3. Germline V gene sequence: CDR1 SGHDN, CDR2 FVKESK. CDR3 sequence: CASSQPRGAYTEAFF. As DNA, the CDR3 is TGTGCCAGCAGCCAACCCCGCGGGGCCTACACTGAAGCTTTCTTT.

This clone occurred a few times. The chain couples TRBV28 to TRBJ1-1; 8 nucleotides agree with TRBD1. The CDR3 is 12 amino acids. Trimming at V came to 5 bases and at J to 6 bases, leaving 2 bases not matched to a gene. CDR1 MDHEN and CDR2 SYDVKM come from the germline V gene. CDR3 sequence (DNA): TGTGCCAGCAGTCGGGGACAGGCTGAAGCTTTCTTT. This gives the protein CASSRGQAEAFF.

The chain joins TRBV12-3 or TRBV12-4 to TRBJ2-4, with D perhaps TRBD2 (6 bases). Trimming pared 6 bases from V and 14 bases from J, leaving 17 bases between. The CDR3 runs to 12 residues. Here the CDR3 DNA reads TGTGCCAGCAGCAGACCCCCGGGACTTAAGTACTTC. Amino acid sequence: CASSRPPGLKYF.

The V gene is TRBV5-1, the J gene TRBJ1-1, with TRBD1 matching over 12 bases. With V trimmed by 7 bases and J by 5 bases, 6 bases remained unmatched. Germline CDR1 SGHRS, CDR2 YFSETQ. This CDR3 comprises 14 residues. CDR3 in amino acids: CASWDRGRGTEAFF. CDR3 nucleotide sequence: TGCGCCAGCTGGGACAGGGGGCGCGGGACTGAAGCTTTCTTT.

The chain combines TRBV3-1 (or the pseudogene TRBV3-2) with TRBJ2-3, with a tentative D call TRBD2 (5 bases). V lost 0 bases and J 7 bases, leaving 8 bases between the germline ends. This CDR3 has 13 residues. The germline gives CDR1 LGHDT, CDR2 YNNKEL (reference sequence). The CDR3 spells CASSQDASHTQYF. The CDR3 DNA is TGTGCCAGCAGCCAAGATGCTAGCCATACGCAGTATTTT.

This chain uses TRBV6-1 with TRBJ2-7; 7 nucleotides agree with TRBD2. J gave up 2 bases and V 1 base, and 5 bases lay outside the gene matches. CDR3 length equals 15 residues. Per germline, CDR1 MNHNS and CDR2 SASEGT. The CDR3 coding sequence is TGTGCCAGCAGTGAAGGGGCGGGAGCGCCCTACGAGCAGTACTTC. This sequence encodes CASSEGAGAPYEQYF.

CDR3 region: CASGGPKETQYF. CDR3 DNA: TGTGCCAGCGGGGGCCCCAAAGAGACCCAGTACTTC. The V call is TRBV6-5, the J call TRBJ2-5; perhaps TRBD1 as D (6 bases). The germline gives CDR1 MNHEY, CDR2 SVGAGI. V gave up 8 bases and J gave up 3 bases, with 10 bases separating them. The CDR3 spans 12 residues.

The J gene is TRBJ1-2, the V gene TRBV7-9, with a tentative D call TRBD1 (6 bases). Looked up from germline, CDR1 is SEHNR and CDR2 is FQNEAQ (reference sequence). This CDR3 spans 15 amino acids. The V gene lost 4 bases and the J gene lost 1 base, with 13 bases spanning the gap. The CDR3 nucleotides read TGTGCCAGCAGCTGGGGGCAGGGGATTAACTATGGCTACACCTTC. Protein: CASSWGQGINYGYTF.

As for this clone: Compared with germline, one end of the junction differs, possibly owing to a read error. CDR3 protein: CASSPRLAGSTDTQYF. Written as DNA, the CDR3 is TGTGCTAGCAGCCCCCGACTAGCGGGTAGCACAGATACGCAGTATTTT. This chain links TRBV7-7 with TRBJ2-3; TRBD2 matches 10 bases. Germline CDR1 SSHAT, CDR2 FNYEAQ (reference sequence). The CDR3 runs to 16 residues.

This chain connects TRBV5-8 to TRBJ1-2; D is perhaps TRBD1 (6 bases). CDR1 and CDR2 (germline): SGHTS, YDEGEE. Between the trimmed V and J ends, which lost 0 bases and 3 bases, there was a span of 6 bases. The CDR3 totals 13 residues. CDR3 DNA: TGTGCCAGCAGCTTGGGGACAGACTATGGCTACACCTTC. This encodes CASSLGTDYGYTF.

CDR3 protein: CASSVGRGGYTF. Written as DNA, the CDR3 is TGTGCCAGCAGCGTAGGCCGCGGTGGCTACACCTTC. This rearrangement joins TRBV7-8 to TRBJ1-2; D unresolved. The CDR3 spans 12 residues. The germline V and J ends were trimmed by 5 bases and 7 bases, with 11 bases remaining between them. Germline CDR1 SGHVS, CDR2 FQNEAQ. Looking up the rest from reference TRBV7-8 and TRBJ1-2 gives the full variable domain: GAGVSQSPRYKVAKRGQDVALRCDPISGHVSLFWYQQALGQGPEFLTYFQNEAQLDKSGLPSDRFFAERPEGSVSTLKIQRTQQEDSAVYLCASSVGRGGYTFGSGTRLTVV.

The V gene is TRBV2, the J gene TRBJ2-7; tentatively, D is TRBD1 (5 bases). The CDR3 is 18 amino acids. CDR1 is SNHLY and CDR2 is FYNNEI in the germline V gene. Trimming left V 8 bases short and J 3 bases short, with 29 bases between. This CDR3 reads CASGPLVTAGRASYEQYF. The CDR3 DNA sequence: TGTGCCAGCGGGCCCCTAGTGACGGCCGGCAGGGCAAGCTACGAGCAGTACTTC.

V gene TRBV7-2 combines with J gene TRBJ2-5; 7 nucleotides match TRBD2. The CDR3 sequence is 16 residues long. Trimming removed 5 bases from V and 0 bases from J; junction bases left unmatched: 9. The germline V gene has CDR1 SGHTA and CDR2 FQGNSA. CDR3 coding DNA: TGTGCCAGCAGCCCGGGGGGAAGCGGGGACCAAGAGACCCAGTACTTC. This codes for CASSPGGSGDQETQYF.

This clone was counted between two and nine times. This chain joins TRBV30 and TRBJ1-2; D is unresolved. Germline V gives CDR1 GTSNPN, CDR2 SVGIG (reference sequence). Between the trimmed V and J ends, which lost 2 bases and 5 bases, there was a span of 6 bases. The CDR3 consists of 11 residues. In DNA, the CDR3 is TGTGCCTGGAGTCCCGGGTATGGCTACACCTTC. Translation gives CAWSPGYGYTF.